This T cell receptor beta chain was sequenced during a study of radiation and T cells in renal cell carcinoma. For the study at large: Nephrectomy followed 15 Gy stereotactic body radiation by 4 weeks.

The time point is: blood 2 weeks post-SBRT. Specified treatment: 15 Gy SBRT to primary tumor, nephrectomy 4 weeks later. Radiation-treated patients gave blood at baseline, week 2 and week 4. Clear cell pathology was present in this patient's renal cell carcinoma. Study-level points and caveats: From baseline, blood top tumor clonotypes peaked at 2 weeks post-radiation.

Germline CDR1 is WNHNN and CDR2 is SYGVQD (reference sequence). The CDR3 length is 13 residues. The trim removed 3 bases at V and 3 bases at J, leaving 0 bases unmatched. Clones were sequenced by immunoSEQ multiplex PCR, and TCRdb holds only the in-frame ones, with some missing. The sample lists about 47,000 clones, 80% occurring once. Points on this clone: Its antigen remains unknown.

This rearrangement joins TRBV10-1 to TRBJ1-1; 8 bases agree with TRBD1. The sequence derives from a woman between 65 and 79 years old with renal cell carcinoma. The specimen was blood, collected from a patient whose treatment included radiotherapy and nephrectomy. The CDR3 sequence is CASSDRGHTEAFF. CDR3 bases: TGCGCCAGCAGTGACAGGGGGCACACTGAAGCTTTCTTT.